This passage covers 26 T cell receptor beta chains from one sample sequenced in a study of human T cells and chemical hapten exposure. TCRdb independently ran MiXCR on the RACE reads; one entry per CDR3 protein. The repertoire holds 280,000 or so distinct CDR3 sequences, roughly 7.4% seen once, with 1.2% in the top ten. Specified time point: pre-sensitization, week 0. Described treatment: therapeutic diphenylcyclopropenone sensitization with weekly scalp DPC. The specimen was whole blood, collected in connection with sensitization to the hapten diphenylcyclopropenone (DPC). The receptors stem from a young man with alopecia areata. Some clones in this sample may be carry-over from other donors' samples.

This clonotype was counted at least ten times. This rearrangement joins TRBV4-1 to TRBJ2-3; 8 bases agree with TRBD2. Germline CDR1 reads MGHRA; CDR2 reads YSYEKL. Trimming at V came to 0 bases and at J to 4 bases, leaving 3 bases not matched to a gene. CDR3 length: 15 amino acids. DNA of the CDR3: TGCGCCAGCAGCCAAGAGGTAGCGGGGCCAGATACGCAGTATTTT. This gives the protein CASSQEVAGPDTQYF.

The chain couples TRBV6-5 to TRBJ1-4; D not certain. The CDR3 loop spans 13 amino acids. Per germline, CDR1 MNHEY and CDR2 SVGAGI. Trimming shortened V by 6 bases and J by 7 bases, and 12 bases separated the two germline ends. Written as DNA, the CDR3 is TGTGCCAGCAGAGTCTTAGGTGCTGAAAAACTGTTTTTT. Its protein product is CASRVLGAEKLFF.

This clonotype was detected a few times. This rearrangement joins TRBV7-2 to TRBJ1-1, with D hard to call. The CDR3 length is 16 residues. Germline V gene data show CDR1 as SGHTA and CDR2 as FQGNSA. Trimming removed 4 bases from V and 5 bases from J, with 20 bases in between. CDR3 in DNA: TGTGCCAGCAGCTCCCCCCGCGGGGAATCGGGGACTGAAGCTTTCTTT. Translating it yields CASSSPRGESGTEAFF.

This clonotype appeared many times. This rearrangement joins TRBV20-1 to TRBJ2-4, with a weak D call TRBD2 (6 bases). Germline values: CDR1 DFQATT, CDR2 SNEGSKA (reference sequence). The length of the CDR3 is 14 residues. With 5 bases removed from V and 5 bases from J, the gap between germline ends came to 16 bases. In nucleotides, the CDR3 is TGCAGTGCTGAGCCGGGACTTACGGAAAACATTCAGTACTTC. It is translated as CSAEPGLTENIQYF.

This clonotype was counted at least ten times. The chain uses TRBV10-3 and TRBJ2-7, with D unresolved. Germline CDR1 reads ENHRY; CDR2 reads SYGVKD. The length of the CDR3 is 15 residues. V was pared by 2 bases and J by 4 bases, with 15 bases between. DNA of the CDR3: TGTGCCATCAGTGAGAACCCGCGTCTCGGTTACGAGCAGTACGTC. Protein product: CAISENPRLGYEQYV.

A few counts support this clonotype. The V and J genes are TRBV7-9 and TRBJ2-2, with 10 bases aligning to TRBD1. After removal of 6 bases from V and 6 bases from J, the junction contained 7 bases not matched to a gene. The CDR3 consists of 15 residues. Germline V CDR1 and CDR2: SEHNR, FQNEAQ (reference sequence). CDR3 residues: CASSWTGGSAGELFF. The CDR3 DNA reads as TGTGCCAGCAGTTGGACAGGGGGATCGGCCGGGGAGCTGTTTTTT.

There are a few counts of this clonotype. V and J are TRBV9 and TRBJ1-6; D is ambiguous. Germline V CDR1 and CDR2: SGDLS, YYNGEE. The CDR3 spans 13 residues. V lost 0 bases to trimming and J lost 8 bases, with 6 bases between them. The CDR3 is CASSVAGHSPLHF. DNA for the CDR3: TGTGCCAGCAGCGTAGCAGGTCATTCACCCCTCCACTTT.

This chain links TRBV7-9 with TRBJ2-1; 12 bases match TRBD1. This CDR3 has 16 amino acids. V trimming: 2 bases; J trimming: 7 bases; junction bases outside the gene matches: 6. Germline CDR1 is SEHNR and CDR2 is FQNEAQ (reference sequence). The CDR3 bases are TGTGCCAGCAGCTTACTGGGACAGGGGGCAATAAATGAGCAGTTCTTC. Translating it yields CASSLLGQGAINEQFF.

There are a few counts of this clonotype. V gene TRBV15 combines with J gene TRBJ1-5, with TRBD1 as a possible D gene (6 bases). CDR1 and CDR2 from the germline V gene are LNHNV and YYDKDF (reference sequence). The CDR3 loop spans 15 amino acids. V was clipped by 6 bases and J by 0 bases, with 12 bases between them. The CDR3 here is CATRSGTTSNQPQHF. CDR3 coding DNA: TGTGCCACCAGGAGTGGGACAACTAGCAATCAGCCCCAGCATTTT.

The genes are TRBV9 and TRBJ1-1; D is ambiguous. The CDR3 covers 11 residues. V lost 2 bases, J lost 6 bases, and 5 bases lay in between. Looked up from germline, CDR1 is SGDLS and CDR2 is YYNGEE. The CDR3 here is CASSVEAEAFF. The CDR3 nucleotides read TGTGCCAGCAGCGTGGAAGCTGAAGCTTTCTTT.

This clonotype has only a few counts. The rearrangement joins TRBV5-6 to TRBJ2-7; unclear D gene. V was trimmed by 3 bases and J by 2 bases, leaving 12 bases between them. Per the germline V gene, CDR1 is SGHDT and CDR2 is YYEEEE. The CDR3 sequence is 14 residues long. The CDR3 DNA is TGTGCCAGCAGCTCGGCGTTGGGCCCCTACGAGCAGTACTTC. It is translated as CASSSALGPYEQYF.

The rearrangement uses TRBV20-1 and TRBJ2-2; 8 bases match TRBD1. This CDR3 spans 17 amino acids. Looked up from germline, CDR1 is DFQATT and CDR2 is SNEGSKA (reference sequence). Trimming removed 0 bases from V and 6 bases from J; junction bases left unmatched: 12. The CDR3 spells CSARDIAGTGGAGELFF. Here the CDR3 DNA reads TGCAGTGCTAGAGATATCGCCGGGACAGGTGGTGCCGGGGAGCTGTTTTTT.

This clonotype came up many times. The CDR3: CASSLNTRSFSYNEQFF. The CDR3 DNA reads as TGCGCCAGCAGCTTGAATACGAGATCTTTCTCCTACAATGAGCAGTTCTTC. This chain uses TRBV5-1 with TRBJ2-1, with D unresolved. The CDR3 sequence is 17 residues long. Germline V gene lookup returns CDR1 SGHRS and CDR2 YFSETQ. V was cut by 1 base and J by 0 bases, with 14 bases left in between.

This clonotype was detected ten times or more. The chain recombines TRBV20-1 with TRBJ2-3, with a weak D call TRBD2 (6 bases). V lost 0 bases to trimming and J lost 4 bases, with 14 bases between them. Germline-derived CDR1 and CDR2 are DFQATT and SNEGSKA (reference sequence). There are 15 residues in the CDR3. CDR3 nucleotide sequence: TGCAGTGCTAGAGATTTGGGGGGAGGCGCAGATACGCAGTATTTT. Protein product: CSARDLGGGADTQYF.

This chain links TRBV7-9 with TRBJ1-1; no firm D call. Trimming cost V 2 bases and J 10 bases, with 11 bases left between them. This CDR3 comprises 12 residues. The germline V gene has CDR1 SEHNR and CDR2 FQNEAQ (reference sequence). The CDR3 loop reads CASSLFRIPAFF. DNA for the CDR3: TGTGCCAGCAGCTTATTTCGGATACCAGCTTTCTTT.

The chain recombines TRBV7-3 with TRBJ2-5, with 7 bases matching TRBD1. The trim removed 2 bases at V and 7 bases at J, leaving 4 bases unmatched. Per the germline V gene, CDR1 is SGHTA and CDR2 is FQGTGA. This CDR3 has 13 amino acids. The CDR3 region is CASSLDRVATQYF. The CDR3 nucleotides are TGTGCCAGCAGCTTAGACAGGGTCGCGACCCAGTACTTC.

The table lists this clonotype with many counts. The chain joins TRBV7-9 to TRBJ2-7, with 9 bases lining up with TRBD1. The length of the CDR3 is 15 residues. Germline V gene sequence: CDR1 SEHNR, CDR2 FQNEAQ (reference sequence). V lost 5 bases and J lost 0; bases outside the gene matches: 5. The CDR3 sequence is CASSAGTGSSYEQYF. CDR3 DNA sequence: TGTGCCAGCAGCGCCGGGACAGGGAGCTCCTACGAGCAGTACTTC.

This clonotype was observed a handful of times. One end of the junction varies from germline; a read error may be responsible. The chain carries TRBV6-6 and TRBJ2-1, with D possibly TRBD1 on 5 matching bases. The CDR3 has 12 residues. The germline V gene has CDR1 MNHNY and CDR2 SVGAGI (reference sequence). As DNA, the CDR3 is TGTGCCAGCAGCCCCCGTCGGCAGGGTGAGATCTTC. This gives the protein CASSPRRQGEIF.

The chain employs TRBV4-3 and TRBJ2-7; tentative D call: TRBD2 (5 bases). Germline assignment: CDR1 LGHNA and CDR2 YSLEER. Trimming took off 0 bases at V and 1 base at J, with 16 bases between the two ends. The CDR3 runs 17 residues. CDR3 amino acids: CASSQDVAGVGSYEQYF. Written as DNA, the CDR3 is TGCGCCAGCAGCCAAGATGTAGCCGGGGTTGGGTCCTACGAGCAGTACTTC.

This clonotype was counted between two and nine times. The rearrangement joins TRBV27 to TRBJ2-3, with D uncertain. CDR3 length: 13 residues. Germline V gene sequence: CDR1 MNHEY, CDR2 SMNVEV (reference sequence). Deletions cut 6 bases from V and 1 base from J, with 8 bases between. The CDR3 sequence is CASSPPGTDTQYF. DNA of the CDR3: TGTGCCAGCAGCCCGCCAGGCACAGATACGCAGTATTTT.

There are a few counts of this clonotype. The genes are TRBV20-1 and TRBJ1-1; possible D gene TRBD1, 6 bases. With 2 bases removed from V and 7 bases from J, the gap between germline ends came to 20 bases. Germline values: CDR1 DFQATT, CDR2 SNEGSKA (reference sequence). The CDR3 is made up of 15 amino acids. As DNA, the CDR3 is TGCAGTGCTAGATGGGGGGCGGCGGATGCCCTTGAAGCTTTCTTT. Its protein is CSARWGAADALEAFF.

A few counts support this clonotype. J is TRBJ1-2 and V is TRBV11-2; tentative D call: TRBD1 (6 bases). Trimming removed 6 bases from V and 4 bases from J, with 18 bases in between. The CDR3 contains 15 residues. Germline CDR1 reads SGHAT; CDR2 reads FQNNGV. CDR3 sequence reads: CASRRPGQPSYGYTF. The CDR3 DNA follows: TGTGCCAGCAGACGCCCCGGACAGCCCAGCTATGGCTACACCTTC. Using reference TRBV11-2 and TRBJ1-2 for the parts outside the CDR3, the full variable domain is EAGVAQSPRYKIIEKRQSVAFWCNPISGHATLYWYQQILGQGPKLLIQFQNNGVVDDSQLPKDRFSAERLKGVDSTLKIQPAKLEDSAVYLCASRRPGQPSYGYTFGSGTRLTVV.

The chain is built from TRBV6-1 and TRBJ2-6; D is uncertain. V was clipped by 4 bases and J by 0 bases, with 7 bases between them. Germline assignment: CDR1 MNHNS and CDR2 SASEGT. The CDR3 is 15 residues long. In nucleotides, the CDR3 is TGTGCCAGCAGTGGATTGAACTCTGGGGCCAACGTCCTGACTTTC. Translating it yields CASSGLNSGANVLTF.

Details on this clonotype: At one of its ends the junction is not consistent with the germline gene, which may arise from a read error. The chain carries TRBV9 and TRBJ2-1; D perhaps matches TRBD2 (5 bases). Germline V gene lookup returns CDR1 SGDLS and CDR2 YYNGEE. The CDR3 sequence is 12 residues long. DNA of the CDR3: TGTGCCAGTAGCGTGGTAGCAAATGAGCAGTTCTTC. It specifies CASSVVANEQFF.

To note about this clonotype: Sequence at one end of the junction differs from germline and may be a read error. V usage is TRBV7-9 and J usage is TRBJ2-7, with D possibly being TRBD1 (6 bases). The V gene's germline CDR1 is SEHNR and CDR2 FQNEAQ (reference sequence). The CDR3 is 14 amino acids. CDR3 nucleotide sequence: TGTGTCAGCAGCTTACTCGCAGGGGACTACGAGCAGTACTTC. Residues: CVSSLLAGDYEQYF.

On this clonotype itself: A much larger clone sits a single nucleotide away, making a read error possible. CDR3: CASSTGTSGTDTQYF. CDR3 DNA: TGTGCCAGCAGCACCGGGACTAGCGGCACAGATACGCAGTATTTT. The rearrangement links TRBV11-2 to TRBJ2-3, with 10 bases lining up with TRBD2. The CDR3 runs 15 residues. The germline gives CDR1 SGHAT, CDR2 FQNNGV. The V and J ends lost 5 bases and 1 base, in that order; junction bases with no gene match: 3. The complete variable domain, with remaining parts taken from reference TRBV11-2 and TRBJ2-3, reads EAGVAQSPRYKIIEKRQSVAFWCNPISGHATLYWYQQILGQGPKLLIQFQNNGVVDDSQLPKDRFSAERLKGVDSTLKIQPAKLEDSAVYLCASSTGTSGTDTQYFGPGTRLTVL.